Listed below are T cell receptor beta chains from one sample, sequenced in a study of beta chain features in type 1 diabetes. The repertoire was sequenced with immunoSEQ multiplex PCR; TCRdb's copy has only in-frame clones and lacks some. The sample has 150,000 to 180,000 clones; 7.5% to 10% are singletons. Sequencing used central memory CD4+ T cells from blood. These receptors all come from a man aged 18 to 29 in good health. Each CDR3 is given with its conserved first and last residue. Each record gives: V gene, J gene, clone size, D gene, CDR3 DNA, CDR3 protein. D genes are given only for firm matches. The size of a clone is reported for some rows only, either as once, few or many, or as a class for expanded clones.

TRBV7-9	TRBJ2-1	few	TRBD1	TGTGCCAGCAGCGAACGACAGGGGAACTACAATGAGCAGTTCTTC	CASSERQGNYNEQFF
TRBV6-5	TRBJ2-1	few	NA	TGTGCCAGCTACCTCGGAGGTTATAATGAGCAGTTCTTC	CASYLGGYNEQFF
TRBV2	TRBJ2-5	NA	NA	TGTGCCAGCACCACTATGGGAGAGACCCAGTACTTC	CASTTMGETQYF
TRBV5-1	TRBJ2-7	NA	NA	TGCGCCAGCAGCTCGCAGGGGGGCACCTACGAGCAGTACTTC	CASSSQGGTYEQYF
TRBV2	TRBJ2-1	NA	TRBD2	TGTGCCACCCAACCCCCCGGGACTAGCGGAAGTCGCTCCTACAATGAGCAGTTCTTC	CATQPPGTSGSRSYNEQFF
TRBV6-6	TRBJ2-7	few	TRBD2	TGTGCCACCGCTCTGGGGACTAGCTACGAGCAGTACTTC	CATALGTSYEQYF
TRBV9	TRBJ1-1	few	NA	TGTGCCAGCAGCACAAACCCGGACATTCCGACTTTCTTT	CASSTNPDIPTFF
TRBV6-5	TRBJ2-1	few	TRBD1	TGTGCCAGCAGTCTCGGACAGGGGGCGTTAAATGAGCAGTTCTTC	CASSLGQGALNEQFF
TRBV7-3	TRBJ2-2	NA	TRBD1	TGTGCCAGCAGCTTCACAGGGGTCGGCACCGGGGAGCTGTTTTTT	CASSFTGVGTGELFF
TRBV28	TRBJ2-7	many	NA	TGTGCCAGCAGTTTTCATACAGCCTATTACGAGCAGTACTTC	CASSFHTAYYEQYF
TRBV9	TRBJ2-5	NA	NA	TGTGCCAGCGGGCCCGGCCAAGAGACCCAGTACTTC	CASGPGQETQYF
TRBV7-2	TRBJ1-2	NA	NA	TGTGCCAGCAGCTTTACTGGTACCTATGGCTACACCTTC	CASSFTGTYGYTF
TRBV29-1	TRBJ2-7	NA	NA	TGCAGCGTCTCACTCGGGGGATCAGCCTACGAGCAGTACTTC	CSVSLGGSAYEQYF
TRBV28	TRBJ1-3	NA	TRBD1	TGTGCCAGCAGATTGACAGGGGGCGGCTCTGGAAACACCATATATTTT	CASRLTGGGSGNTIYF
TRBV19	TRBJ2-1	NA	NA	TGTGCCAGTAGTATCTTAAGAGGAAGCTCCTACAATGAGCAGTTCTTC	CASSILRGSSYNEQFF
TRBV7-2	TRBJ1-2	many	NA	TGTGCCAGCAGCTTTGGCGGCCTTGACTATGGCTACACCTTC	CASSFGGLDYGYTF
TRBV27	TRBJ2-5	many	NA	TGTGCCAGCTCCCCGGTCGGGGAGACCCAGTACTTC	CASSPVGETQYF
TRBV11-2	TRBJ2-1	few	TRBD2	TGTGCCAGCAGCTTAGATCGGTCTAGCGGGAGTGATGAGCAGTTCTTC	CASSLDRSSGSDEQFF
TRBV10-2	TRBJ2-1	NA	NA	TGCGCCAGCAGTGAGTCGGGGGGGCCGCATGAGCAGTTCTTC	CASSESGGPHEQFF
TRBV18	TRBJ1-3	NA	NA	TGTGCCAGCTCGGGACAAGGATCTGGAAACACCATATATTTT	CASSGQGSGNTIYF
TRBV28	TRBJ1-2	few	TRBD1	TGTGCCAGCAGTTTAACAGGGGCCGAGAACTATGGCTACACCTTC	CASSLTGAENYGYTF
TRBV9	TRBJ2-1	few	NA	TGTGCCAGCAGCGTAGATGAAACCACTCCCTACAATGAGCAGTTCTTC	CASSVDETTPYNEQFF
TRBV5-1	TRBJ1-5	many	NA	TGCGCCAGCAGCGAGGGGTCAGGGGTGAGCAATCAGCCCCAGCATTTT	CASSEGSGVSNQPQHF
TRBV4-3	TRBJ1-2	NA	NA	TGCGCCAGCAGCCAAGATCTCGCGGCAGACTATGGCTACACCTTC	CASSQDLAADYGYTF